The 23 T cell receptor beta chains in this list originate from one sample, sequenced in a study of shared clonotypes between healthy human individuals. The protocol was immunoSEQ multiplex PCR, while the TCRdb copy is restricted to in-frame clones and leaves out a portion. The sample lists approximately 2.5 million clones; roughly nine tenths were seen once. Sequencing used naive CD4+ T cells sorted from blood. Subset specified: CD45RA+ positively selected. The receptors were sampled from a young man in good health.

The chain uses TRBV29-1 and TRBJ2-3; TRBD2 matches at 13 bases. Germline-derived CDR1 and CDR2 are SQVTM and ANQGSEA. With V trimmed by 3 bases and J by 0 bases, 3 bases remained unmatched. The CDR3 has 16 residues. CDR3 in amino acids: CSVEPGLAGSTDTQYF. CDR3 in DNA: TGCAGCGTTGAGCCGGGACTAGCGGGGAGCACAGATACGCAGTATTTT.

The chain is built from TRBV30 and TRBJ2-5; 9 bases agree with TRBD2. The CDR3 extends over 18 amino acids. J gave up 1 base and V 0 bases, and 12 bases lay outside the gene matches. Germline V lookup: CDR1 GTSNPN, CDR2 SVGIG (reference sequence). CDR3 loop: CAWSVRGGRAQSQETQYF. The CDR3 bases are TGTGCCTGGAGTGTACGGGGCGGGAGGGCCCAAAGCCAAGAGACCCAGTACTTC.

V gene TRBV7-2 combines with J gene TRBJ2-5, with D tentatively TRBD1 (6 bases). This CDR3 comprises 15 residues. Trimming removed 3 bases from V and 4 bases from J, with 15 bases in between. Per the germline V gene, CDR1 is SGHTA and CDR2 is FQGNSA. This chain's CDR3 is CASSFTGTSRETQYF. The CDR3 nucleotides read TGTGCCAGCAGCTTCACCGGGACAAGCCGAGAGACCCAGTACTTC.

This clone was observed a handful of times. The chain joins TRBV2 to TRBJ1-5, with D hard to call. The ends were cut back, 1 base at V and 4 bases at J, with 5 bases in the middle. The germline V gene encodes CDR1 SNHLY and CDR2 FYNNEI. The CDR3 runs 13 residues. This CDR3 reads CASSEEANQPQHF. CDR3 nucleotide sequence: TGTGCCAGCAGTGAAGAGGCAAATCAGCCCCAGCATTTT.

The CDR3 DNA reads as TGTGCCAGCAGTCGGACTAGCGGGAGAGTCAACGAGCAGTACTTC. It translates to CASSRTSGRVNEQYF. The chain is built from TRBV6-5 and TRBJ2-7; TRBD2 aligns across 13 bases. The CDR3 extends over 15 amino acids. CDR1 is MNHEY and CDR2 is SVGAGI in the germline V gene. V was pared by 5 bases and J by 5 bases, with 6 bases of the junction left unmatched.

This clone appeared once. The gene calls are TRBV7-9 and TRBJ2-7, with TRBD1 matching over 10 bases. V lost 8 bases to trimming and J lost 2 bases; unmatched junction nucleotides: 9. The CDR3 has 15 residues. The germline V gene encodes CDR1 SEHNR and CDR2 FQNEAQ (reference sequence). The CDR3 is CASQTSGTGAYEQYF. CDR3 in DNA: TGTGCCAGCCAAACGTCCGGGACAGGGGCCTACGAGCAGTACTTC.

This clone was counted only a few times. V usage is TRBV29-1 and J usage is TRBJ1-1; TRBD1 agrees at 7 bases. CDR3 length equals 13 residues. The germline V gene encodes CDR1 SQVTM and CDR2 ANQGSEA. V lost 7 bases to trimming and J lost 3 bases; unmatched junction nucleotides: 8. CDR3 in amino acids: CSGTTGIDTEAFF. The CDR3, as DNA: TGCAGCGGTACGACAGGGATTGACACTGAAGCTTTCTTT.

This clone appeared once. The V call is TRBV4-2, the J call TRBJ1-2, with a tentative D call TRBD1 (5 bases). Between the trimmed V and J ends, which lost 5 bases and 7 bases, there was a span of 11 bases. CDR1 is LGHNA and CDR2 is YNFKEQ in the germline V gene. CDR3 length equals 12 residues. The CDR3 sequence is CASSLEGLGYTF. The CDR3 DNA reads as TGTGCCAGCAGCTTGGAGGGGCTTGGCTACACCTTC.

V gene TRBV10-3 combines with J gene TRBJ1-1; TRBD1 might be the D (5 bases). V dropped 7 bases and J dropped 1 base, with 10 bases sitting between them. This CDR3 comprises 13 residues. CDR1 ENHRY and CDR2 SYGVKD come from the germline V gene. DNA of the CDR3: TGTGCCATCAACGACAGTGGGAACACTGAAGCTTTCTTT. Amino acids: CAINDSGNTEAFF.

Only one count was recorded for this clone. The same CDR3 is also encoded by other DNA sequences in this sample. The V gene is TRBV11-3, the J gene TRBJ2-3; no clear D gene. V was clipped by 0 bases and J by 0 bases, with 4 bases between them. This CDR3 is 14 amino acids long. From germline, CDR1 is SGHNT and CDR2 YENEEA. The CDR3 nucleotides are TGTGCCAGCAGCTTAGATAGGAGCACAGATACGCAGTATTTT. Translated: CASSLDRSTDTQYF. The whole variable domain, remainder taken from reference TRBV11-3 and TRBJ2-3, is EAGVVQSPRYKIIEKKQPVAFWCNPISGHNTLYWYLQNLGQGPELLIRYENEEAVDDSQLPKDRFSAERLKGVDSTLKIQPAELGDSAVYLCASSLDRSTDTQYFGPGTRLTVL.

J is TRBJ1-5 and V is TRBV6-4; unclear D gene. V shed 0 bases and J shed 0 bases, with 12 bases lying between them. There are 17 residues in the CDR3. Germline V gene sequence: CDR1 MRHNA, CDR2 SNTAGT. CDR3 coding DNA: TGTGCCAGCAGTGACTCCCGGGTTGGAACTAGCAATCAGCCCCAGCATTTT. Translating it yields CASSDSRVGTSNQPQHF.

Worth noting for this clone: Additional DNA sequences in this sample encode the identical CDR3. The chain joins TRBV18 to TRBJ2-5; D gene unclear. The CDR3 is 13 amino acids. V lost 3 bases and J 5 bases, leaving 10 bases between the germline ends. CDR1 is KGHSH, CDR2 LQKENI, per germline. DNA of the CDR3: TGTGCCAGCTCACCCCCTTCGGTCGAGACCCAGTACTTC. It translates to CASSPPSVETQYF.

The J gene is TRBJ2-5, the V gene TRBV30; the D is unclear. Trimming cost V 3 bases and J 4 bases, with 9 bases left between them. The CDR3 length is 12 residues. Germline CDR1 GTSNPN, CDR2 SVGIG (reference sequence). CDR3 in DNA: TGTGCCTGGAGGTTAATTGGAGAGACCCAGTACTTC. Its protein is CAWRLIGETQYF.

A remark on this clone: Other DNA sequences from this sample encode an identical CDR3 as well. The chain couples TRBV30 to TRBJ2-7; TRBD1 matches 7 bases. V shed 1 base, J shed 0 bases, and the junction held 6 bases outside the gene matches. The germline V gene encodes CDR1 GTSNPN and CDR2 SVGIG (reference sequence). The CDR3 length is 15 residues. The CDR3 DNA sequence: TGTGCCTGGAGTGCCGGGACAGTGAGCTCCTACGAGCAGTACTTC. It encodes CAWSAGTVSSYEQYF.

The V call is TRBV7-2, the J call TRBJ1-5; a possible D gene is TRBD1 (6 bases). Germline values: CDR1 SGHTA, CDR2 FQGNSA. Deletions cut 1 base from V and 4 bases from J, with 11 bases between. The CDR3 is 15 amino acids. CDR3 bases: TGTGCCAGCAGCTTAGAACAGGGTACTAATCAGCCCCAGCATTTT. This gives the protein CASSLEQGTNQPQHF.

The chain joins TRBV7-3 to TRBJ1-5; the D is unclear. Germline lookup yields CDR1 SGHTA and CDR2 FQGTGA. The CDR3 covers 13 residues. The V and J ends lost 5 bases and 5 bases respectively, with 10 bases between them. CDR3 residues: CASSVGSDQPQHF. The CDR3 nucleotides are TGTGCCAGCAGCGTCGGATCCGATCAGCCCCAGCATTTT.

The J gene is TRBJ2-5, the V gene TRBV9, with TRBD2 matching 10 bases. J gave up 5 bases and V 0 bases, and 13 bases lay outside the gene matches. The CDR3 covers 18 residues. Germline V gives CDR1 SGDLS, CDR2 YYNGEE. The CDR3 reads CASSVGGLAGASGETQYF. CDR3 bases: TGTGCCAGCAGCGTAGGCGGGCTAGCGGGGGCCTCGGGGGAGACCCAGTACTTC.

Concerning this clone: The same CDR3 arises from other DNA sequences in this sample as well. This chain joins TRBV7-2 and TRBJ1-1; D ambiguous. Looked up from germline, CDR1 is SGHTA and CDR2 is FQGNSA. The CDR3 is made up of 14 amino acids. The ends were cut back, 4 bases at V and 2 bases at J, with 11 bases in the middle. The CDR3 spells CASSSQPLNTEAFF. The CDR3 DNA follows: TGTGCCAGCAGCTCCCAACCTTTAAACACTGAAGCTTTCTTT.

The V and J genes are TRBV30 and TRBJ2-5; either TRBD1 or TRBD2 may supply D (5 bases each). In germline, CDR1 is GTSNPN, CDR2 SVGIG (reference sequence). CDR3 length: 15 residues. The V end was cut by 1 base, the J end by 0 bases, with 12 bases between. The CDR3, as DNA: TGTGCCTGGAGTGCTTACAGGAGGTACCAAGAGACCCAGTACTTC. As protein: CAWSAYRRYQETQYF. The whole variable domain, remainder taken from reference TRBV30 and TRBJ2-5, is SQTIHQWPATLVQPVGSPLSLECTVEGTSNPNLYWYRQAAGRGLQLLFYSVGIGQISSEVPQNLSASRPQDRQFILSSKKLLLSDSGFYLCAWSAYRRYQETQYFGPGTRLLVL.

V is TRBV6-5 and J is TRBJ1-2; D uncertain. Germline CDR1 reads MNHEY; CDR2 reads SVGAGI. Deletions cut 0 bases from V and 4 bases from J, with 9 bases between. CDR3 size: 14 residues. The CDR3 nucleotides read TGTGCCAGCAGTTACTCGGCGGTGACCTATGGCTACACCTTC. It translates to CASSYSAVTYGYTF.

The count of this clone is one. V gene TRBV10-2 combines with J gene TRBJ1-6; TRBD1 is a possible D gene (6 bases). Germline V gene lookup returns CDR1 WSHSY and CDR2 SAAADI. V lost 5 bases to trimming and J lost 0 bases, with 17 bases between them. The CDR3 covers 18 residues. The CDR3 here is CASSPSGRGFSYNSPLHF. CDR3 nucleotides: TGCGCCAGCAGTCCGTCGGGCAGGGGTTTCTCCTATAATTCACCCCTCCACTTT.

In DNA form, the CDR3 reads TGCACCAGCAGCCAAGACGGGCTGATAAACAATGAGCAGTTCTTC. It yields the protein CTSSQDGLINNEQFF. The genes are TRBV1 and TRBJ2-1. TRBV1 represents a pseudogene. The CDR3 runs to 15 residues.

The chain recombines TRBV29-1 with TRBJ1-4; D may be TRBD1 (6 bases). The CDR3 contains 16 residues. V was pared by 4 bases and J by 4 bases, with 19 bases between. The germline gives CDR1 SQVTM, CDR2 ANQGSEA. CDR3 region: CSVGALPGHLNEKLFF. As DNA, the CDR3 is TGCAGCGTTGGTGCTCTTCCGGGACACCTTAATGAAAAACTGTTTTTT.